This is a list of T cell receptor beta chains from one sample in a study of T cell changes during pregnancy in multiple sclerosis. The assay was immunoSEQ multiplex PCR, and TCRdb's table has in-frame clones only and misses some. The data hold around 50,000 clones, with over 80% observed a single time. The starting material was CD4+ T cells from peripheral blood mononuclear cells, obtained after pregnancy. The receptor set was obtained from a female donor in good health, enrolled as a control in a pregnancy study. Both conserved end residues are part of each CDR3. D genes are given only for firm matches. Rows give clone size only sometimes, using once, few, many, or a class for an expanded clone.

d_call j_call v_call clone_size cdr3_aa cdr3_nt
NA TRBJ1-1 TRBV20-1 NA CSAKLQTEAFF TGCAGTGCTAAATTACAGACTGAAGCTTTCTTT
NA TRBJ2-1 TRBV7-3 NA CASSLGTLSYNEQFF TGTGCCAGCAGCCTGGGGACTCTCTCCTACAATGAGCAGTTCTTC
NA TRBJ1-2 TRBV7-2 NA CASSLAPVPGSDYGYTF TGTGCCAGCAGCTTAGCCCCGGTTCCGGGAAGTGACTATGGCTACACCTTC
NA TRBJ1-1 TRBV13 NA CASSSRQFSLNTEAFF TGTGCCAGCAGCTCAAGACAGTTTTCTTTGAACACTGAAGCTTTCTTT
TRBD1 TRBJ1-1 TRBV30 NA CAWRFGQGQRAFF TGTGCCTGGAGGTTCGGACAGGGGCAGAGAGCTTTCTTT
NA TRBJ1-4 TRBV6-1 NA CASSEGRGLEKLFF TGTGCCAGCAGTGAGGGCAGGGGCCTGGAAAAACTGTTTTTT
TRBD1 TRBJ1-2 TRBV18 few CASSPDRVYGYTF TGTGCCAGCTCGCCCGACAGGGTCTATGGCTACACCTTC
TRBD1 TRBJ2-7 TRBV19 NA CASSTSDRSYEQYF TGTGCCAGTAGTACCTCGGACAGGTCCTACGAGCAGTACTTC
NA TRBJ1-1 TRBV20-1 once CSALADEAFF TGCAGTGCTCTAGCCGATGAAGCTTTCTTT
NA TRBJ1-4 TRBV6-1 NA CASSERGNEKLFF TGTGCCAGCAGTGAAAGGGGGAATGAAAAACTGTTTTTT
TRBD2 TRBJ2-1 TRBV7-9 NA CASLRAGGPNEQFF TGTGCCAGCCTCCGAGCGGGGGGGCCCAATGAGCAGTTCTTC
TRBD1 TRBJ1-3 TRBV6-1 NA CASSVLDRAGNTIYF TGTGCCAGCAGTGTTTTAGACAGGGCTGGAAACACCATATATTTT
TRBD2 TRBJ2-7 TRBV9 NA CASSAHSGTSGRYEQYF TGTGCCAGCAGCGCACACTCCGGGACTAGCGGGCGATACGAGCAGTACTTC
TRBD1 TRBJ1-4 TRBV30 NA CAWSLTGGGWEKLFF TGTGCCTGGAGTTTGACAGGGGGCGGTTGGGAAAAACTGTTTTTT
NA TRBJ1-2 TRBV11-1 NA CASSLAGVNYGYTF TGTGCCAGCAGCTTAGCAGGAGTAAACTATGGCTACACCTTC
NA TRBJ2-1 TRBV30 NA CAWTTRDWTFF TGTGCCTGGACAACCCGGGACTGGACGTTCTTC
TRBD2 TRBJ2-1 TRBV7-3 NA CASSSPQRGSEQFF TGTGCCAGCAGCTCACCCCAGCGGGGTAGTGAGCAGTTCTTC
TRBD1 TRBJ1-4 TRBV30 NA CAWSMTGREKLFF TGTGCCTGGAGTATGACAGGGAGGGAAAAACTGTTTTTT
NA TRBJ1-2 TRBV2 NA CASSEELNYGYTF TGTGCCAGCAGTGAAGAGCTTAACTATGGCTACACCTTC
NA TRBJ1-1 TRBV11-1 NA CASSLHGGTIEAFF TGTGCCAGCAGCTTACACGGGGGAACGATTGAAGCTTTCTTT
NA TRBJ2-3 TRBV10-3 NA CAISTDYTDTQYF TGTGCCATCAGTACAGACTACACAGATACGCAGTATTTT
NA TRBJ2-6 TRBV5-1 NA CASSLNTGFGANVLTF TGCGCCAGCAGCCTGAACACGGGGTTTGGAGCCAACGTCCTGACTTTC
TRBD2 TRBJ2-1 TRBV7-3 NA CASSSTGLAGEQFF TGTGCCAGCAGCTCCACGGGACTAGCGGGTGAGCAGTTCTTC
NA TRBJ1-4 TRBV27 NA CASSPLRGRTEKLFF TGTGCCAGCAGTCCACTCAGGGGACGTACTGAAAAACTGTTTTTT
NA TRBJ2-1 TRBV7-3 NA CASSPMAANEQFF TGTGCCAGCAGCCCGATGGCCGCAAATGAGCAGTTCTTC
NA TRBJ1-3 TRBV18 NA CASSFARDISGNTIYF TGTGCCAGCTCATTTGCCCGGGATATATCTGGAAACACCATATATTTT
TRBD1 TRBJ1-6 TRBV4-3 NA CASSQDPRTGFNSPLHF TGCGCCAGCAGCCAAGACCCACGGACAGGGTTTAATTCACCCCTCCACTTT